This T cell receptor beta chain was recorded in a study of blood T cell repertoires in COVID-19. Study-level information: Some COVID-19 samples were acute and others convalescent; all came from the United States, Italy and Spain.

Data came from immunoSEQ multiplex PCR; TCRdb stores just in-frame clones and leaves some out. The data contain roughly 200,000 clones, around 91% of them singletons. With 1 base clipped from V and 8 bases from J, the junction kept 6 bases outside the gene matches. Germline assignment: CDR1 MNHNS and CDR2 SASEGT. CDR3 size: 15 residues. V usage is TRBV6-1 and J usage is TRBJ1-2; TRBD1 agrees at 11 bases. This receptor was taken from a man aged 45 to 65 with acute or convalescent COVID-19. What was sequenced was peripheral blood. As DNA, the CDR3 is TGTGCCAGCAGTGAAGTAGGGACAGGGGGTGAGGGCTACACCTTC. This codes for CASSEVGTGGEGYTF.